This TCR beta chain stems from a study of blood T cell repertoires in COVID-19. As for the study in general: The United States, Italy and Spain were the sources of the acute and convalescent COVID-19 samples. Sample material is recorded as cDNA or gDNA derived from T cells, B-cell-depleted T cells, or PBMCs.

Trimming pared 4 bases from V and 0 bases from J, leaving 11 bases between. The CDR3 runs 14 residues. Per germline, CDR1 SGHDT and CDR2 YYEEEE. Source study methods: Amplification with reference gene primers provided the estimates of nucleated cell counts. Method: immunoSEQ multiplex PCR; TCRdb's copy keeps in-frame clones and lacks some. D and trimming were read from the DNA, whereas the V and J calls and clone size are those reported in that table. Of around 470,000 clones listed, approximately 89% are singletons. During active infection, Seattle patients enrolled and were then monitored through disease.

The chain is built from TRBV5-6 and TRBJ2-7, with a tentative D call TRBD1 (6 bases). This sequence originates from a man between 18 and 29 years old with COVID-19, enrolled during active disease. The sequenced sample consisted of peripheral blood. CDR3 region: CASSGDTSSYEQYF. CDR3 DNA: TGTGCCAGCAGCGGGGACACGAGCTCCTACGAGCAGTACTTC.